What follows are 20 T cell receptor beta chains derived from one specimen sequenced in a study of T cells after posttransplantation cyclophosphamide. Profiling relied on immunoSEQ multiplex PCR, and the TCRdb table lists in-frame clones only, not all of them. The table has around 43,000 clones, around 91% seen once. Sequencing used PBMCs. The receptor source for this set is a woman aged 45-59 years in good health and a related stem cell transplant donor.

The rearrangement joins TRBV19 to TRBJ2-6; 7 positions match TRBD1. Germline values: CDR1 LNHDA, CDR2 SQIVND (reference sequence). Germline trimming cut 7 bases from V and 2 bases from J; bases unmatched to any gene: 5. The CDR3 totals 15 residues. The CDR3 DNA follows: TGTGCCAGTACAACAGGGGTGGCTGGGGCCAACGTCCTGACTTTC. Translation gives CASTTGVAGANVLTF.

V usage is TRBV19 and J usage is TRBJ1-2; perhaps TRBD1 as D (5 bases). Germline V lookup: CDR1 LNHDA, CDR2 SQIVND (reference sequence). Deletions cut 6 bases from V and 0 bases from J, with 8 bases between. The CDR3 covers 13 residues. The CDR3 coding sequence is TGTGCCAGTAGAGGGACTTCTAACTATGGCTACACCTTC. Translated, it gives CASRGTSNYGYTF.

The V and J genes are TRBV6-4 and TRBJ2-4; 12 nucleotides match TRBD2. CDR1 is MRHNA and CDR2 is SNTAGT in the germline V gene. V lost 4 bases and J lost 11; bases outside the gene matches: 6. This CDR3 spans 14 amino acids. DNA of the CDR3: TGTGCCAGCAGTGCACTAGCGGGGGGTGAGGTTCAGTACTTC. Translated: CASSALAGGEVQYF.

CDR3 in amino acids: CASTRQGKLSEQFF. In DNA form, the CDR3 reads TGTGCCAGCACCAGACAGGGGAAATTGAGTGAGCAGTTCTTC. The rearrangement joins TRBV6-5 to TRBJ2-1; 8 bases are a match to TRBD1. The V gene's germline CDR1 is MNHEY and CDR2 SVGAGI. The CDR3 extends over 14 amino acids. The V and J ends lost 7 bases and 9 bases, in that order; junction bases with no gene match: 11.

The chain recombines TRBV11-2 with TRBJ2-2, with unresolved D. V lost 0 bases and J lost 5, with 13 bases in between. CDR3 length: 16 residues. CDR1 and CDR2 (germline): SGHAT, FQNNGV. Here the CDR3 DNA reads TGTGCCAGCAGCTTAGATCTGGTGCAGGTTACCGGGGAGCTGTTTTTT. This codes for CASSLDLVQVTGELFF.

The chain recombines TRBV18 with TRBJ1-6, with D maybe TRBD1 (5 bases). CDR3 length: 14 residues. Trimming removed 3 bases from V and 19 bases from J, with 22 bases in between. Germline V gene lookup returns CDR1 KGHSH and CDR2 LQKENI. DNA for the CDR3: TGTGCCAGCTCACCGTCCAGGGTAGTTCTACCGTCTCACTTT. It translates to CASSPSRVVLPSHF. Combining the CDR3 with reference TRBV18 and TRBJ1-6 gives the whole variable domain NAGVMQNPRHLVRRRGQEARLRCSPMKGHSHVYWYRQLPEEGLKFMVYLQKENIIDESGMPKERFSAEFPKEGPSILRIQQVVRGDSAAYFCASSPSRVVLPSHFGNGTRLTVT.

The chain couples TRBV19 to TRBJ1-5; D is uncertain. Germline V gives CDR1 LNHDA, CDR2 SQIVND (reference sequence). The CDR3 has 11 residues. Trimming cost V 4 bases and J 8 bases, with 6 bases left between them. The CDR3 spells CASSTGEPQHF. For the CDR3, the DNA is TGTGCCAGTAGTACCGGTGAGCCCCAGCATTTT.

The V gene is TRBV10-3, the J gene TRBJ2-3; tentative D call: TRBD2 (5 bases). V lost 6 bases to trimming and J lost 1 base, with 20 bases between them. The length of the CDR3 is 17 residues. The germline V gene encodes CDR1 ENHRY and CDR2 SYGVKD. CDR3 loop: CAIRNVLGSGGTDTQYF. Here the CDR3 DNA reads TGTGCCATCAGGAATGTACTGGGAAGCGGCGGCACAGATACGCAGTATTTT.

The chain uses TRBV7-9 and TRBJ2-3, with 10 bases matching TRBD2. Germline V gene lookup returns CDR1 SEHNR and CDR2 FQNEAQ (reference sequence). Losses at the gene ends were 5 bases for V and 0 bases for J; bases not matched to a gene: 5. The length of the CDR3 is 16 residues. For the CDR3, the DNA is TGTGCCAGCAGCGGGACTAGCGCTTCTAGCACAGATACGCAGTATTTT. Protein sequence: CASSGTSASSTDTQYF.

CDR3 sequence (DNA): TGTGCCAGCAGCTCCGGGGGGGAATCACGTGACTACAATGAGCAGTTCTTC. Encoded protein: CASSSGGESRDYNEQFF. This chain links TRBV7-9 with TRBJ2-1; 8 bases are a match to TRBD2. CDR1 and CDR2 from the germline V gene are SEHNR and FQNEAQ (reference sequence). The CDR3 has 17 residues. V lost 4 bases to trimming and J lost 3 bases; unmatched junction nucleotides: 11.

The CDR3 loop is CAWSVAGISYNEQFF. The CDR3 region has the DNA TGTGCCTGGAGTGTGGCCGGGATATCCTACAATGAGCAGTTCTTC. The chain couples TRBV30 to TRBJ2-1; D may be TRBD2 (5 bases). Germline CDR1 reads GTSNPN; CDR2 reads SVGIG (reference sequence). The CDR3 is 15 residues long. Deletions cut 0 bases from V and 1 base from J, with 10 bases between.

CDR3 residues: CASSPHRGLAGDHEQYF. CDR3 DNA sequence: TGTGCCAGCAGTCCCCATAGAGGACTAGCGGGAGACCACGAGCAGTACTTC. The V and J genes are TRBV28 and TRBJ2-7; 13 bases are shared with TRBD2. With V trimmed by 5 bases and J by 5 bases, 12 bases remained unmatched. Germline V lookup: CDR1 MDHEN, CDR2 SYDVKM. CDR3 size: 17 residues.

This chain joins TRBV5-5 and TRBJ1-3, with 7 bases matching TRBD1. V shed 1 base, J shed 2 bases, and the junction held 9 bases outside the gene matches. The CDR3 runs 17 residues. The germline gives CDR1 SGHKS, CDR2 YYEKEE (reference sequence). This chain's CDR3 is CASSLSGQGVAGNTIYF. DNA of the CDR3: TGTGCCAGCAGCTTGTCGGGGCAGGGGGTTGCTGGAAACACCATATATTTT. Complete variable domain (other parts from reference TRBV5-5 and TRBJ1-3): DAGVTQSPTHLIKTRGQQVTLRCSPISGHKSVSWYQQVLGQGPQFIFQYYEKEERGRGNFPDRFSARQFPNYSSELNVNALLLGDSALYLCASSLSGQGVAGNTIYFGEGSWLTVV.

V usage is TRBV19 and J usage is TRBJ2-7; 8 nucleotides line up with TRBD2. Germline trimming cut 6 bases from V and 4 bases from J; bases unmatched to any gene: 11. The CDR3 loop spans 15 amino acids. CDR1 is LNHDA, CDR2 SQIVND, per germline (reference sequence). In DNA, the CDR3 is TGTGCCAGTAGCATACAGGCGGGGGGAAGATACGAGCAGTACTTC. Protein sequence: CASSIQAGGRYEQYF.

The chain joins TRBV2 to TRBJ1-1, with a possible D match to TRBD1 (5 bases). Germline CDR1 SNHLY, CDR2 FYNNEI. The CDR3 sequence is 12 residues long. The V gene lost 4 bases and the J gene lost 8 bases, with 11 bases spanning the gap. The CDR3 protein is CASSGGSKEAFF. CDR3 in DNA: TGTGCCAGCAGTGGGGGCAGTAAAGAAGCTTTCTTT. The complete variable domain, with remaining parts taken from reference TRBV2 and TRBJ1-1, reads EPEVTQTPSHQVTQMGQEVILRCVPISNHLYFYWYRQILGQKVEFLVSFYNNEISEKSEIFDDQFSVERPDGSNFTLKIRSTKLEDSAMYFCASSGGSKEAFFGQGTRLTVV.

Turning to this clone: Compared with germline, one end of the junction differs, possibly owing to a read error. The CDR3 region has the DNA TGTGCCAGCAGCGAAGAGACAGCCGCGGGGGAAAAACTGTTTTTT. Translated: CASSEETAAGEKLFF. The chain joins TRBV2 to TRBJ1-4; D may be TRBD1 (5 bases). CDR1 SNHLY and CDR2 FYNNEI come from the germline V gene. The CDR3 contains 15 residues.

The rearrangement links TRBV27 to TRBJ1-1, with a possible D match to TRBD1 (5 bases). Trimming removed 3 bases from V and 5 bases from J, with 13 bases in between. The CDR3 runs to 14 residues. The germline V gene encodes CDR1 MNHEY and CDR2 SMNVEV (reference sequence). The CDR3 reads CASSLGGGGTEAFF. The CDR3 nucleotides read TGTGCCAGCAGTTTGGGGGGTGGGGGTACTGAAGCTTTCTTT.

V usage is TRBV5-1 and J usage is TRBJ1-6; possibly TRBD1 for D (6 bases). The CDR3 spans 14 residues. V was shortened by 5 bases and J by 7 bases, with 13 bases between the two germline ends. CDR1 SGHRS and CDR2 YFSETQ come from the germline V gene. CDR3 amino acids: CASRQGQGNSPLHF. The CDR3 nucleotides are TGCGCCAGCAGACAGGGTCAGGGAAATTCACCCCTCCACTTT.

CDR3 residues: CASTEQGRKTQPQHF. DNA for the CDR3: TGTGCCAGTACGGAACAGGGAAGGAAGACTCAGCCCCAGCATTTT. V usage is TRBV19 and J usage is TRBJ1-5; D might be TRBD1 (6 bases). The CDR3 consists of 15 residues. Per germline, CDR1 LNHDA and CDR2 SQIVND (reference sequence). Between the trimmed V and J ends, which lost 7 bases and 6 bases, there was a span of 19 bases.

The V call is TRBV5-1, the J call TRBJ2-2; 7 bases fit TRBD1. Germline CDR1 is SGHRS and CDR2 is YFSETQ. This CDR3 is built from 17 residues. J gave up 0 bases and V 5 bases, and 10 bases lay outside the gene matches. Here the CDR3 reads CASSPTGATANTGELFF. CDR3 nucleotides: TGCGCCAGCAGTCCTACAGGGGCGACGGCGAACACCGGGGAGCTGTTTTTT.